This T cell receptor beta chain was sequenced in a study of T cell changes during pregnancy in multiple sclerosis. Trimming cost V 2 bases and J 1 base; bases outside gene matches: 8. Germline-derived CDR1 and CDR2 are GTSNPN and SVGIG (reference sequence). The CDR3 consists of 16 residues. This clone was picked up many times. Sequencing used immunoSEQ multiplex PCR; TCRdb keeps in-frame clones, though not all of them. The sample includes some 60,000 clones, 70% to 90% of them seen just once. The receptor was isolated from a female donor with multiple sclerosis, enrolled in a pregnancy study. Specimen: peripheral blood, collected after pregnancy. The V and J genes are TRBV30 and TRBJ1-1; 9 bases align to TRBD1. The CDR3 sequence: CAWSPFSTGGNTEAFF. The CDR3 nucleotides are TGTGCCTGGAGTCCCTTTTCGACAGGGGGGAACACTGAAGCTTTCTTT.